These 28 T cell receptor beta chains came from one sample sequenced in a study of human CD8 memory T cell subsets. A UMI-labeled 5' RACE approach was the method that produced the TCR beta libraries. TCRdb reprocessed the 5' RACE reads, with one entry per CDR3 protein and no DNA. In total, the table holds around 9,600 distinct CDR3 sequences. Early memory CD8+ T cells that were CCR7+ PD-1+ TIGIT+ with exhausted-like traits constituted the TPEX cells. The sample taken for sequencing was CD8+ T cells from PBMCs. The receptors shown here come from a human donor in good health.

This clonotype is classed as medium-sized by frequency. The chain combines TRBV13 with TRBJ1-2; checking the TCRdb D call of TRBD1 is not possible without DNA. The CDR3 loop spans 13 amino acids. Germline values: CDR1 PRHDT, CDR2 FYEKMQ (reference sequence). This chain's CDR3 is CASSSRGNYGYTF. Drawing the rest from reference TRBV13 and TRBJ1-2, the complete variable domain is AAGVIQSPRHLIKEKRETATLKCYPIPRHDTVYWYQQGPGQDPQFLISFYEKMQSDKGSIPDRFSAQQFSDYHSELNMSSLELGDSALYFCASSSRGNYGYTFGSGTRLTVV.

The chain uses TRBV12-3 or TRBV12-4 and TRBJ2-7; TCRdb's D call of TRBD2 is untestable without DNA. The CDR3 has 14 amino acids. CDR3 amino acids: CASSDRDFTYEQYF.

This chain uses TRBV6-4 with TRBJ2-1; TCRdb outputs TRBD2, but without DNA this stays unchecked. This CDR3 spans 14 amino acids. Germline V lookup: CDR1 MRHNA, CDR2 SNTAGT. CDR3 protein: CASSIAGEGNEQFF.

The CDR3 loop is CAWSHSGTEETQYF. The chain is built from TRBV30 and TRBJ2-5; the TCRdb D gene call, TRBD1, has no DNA to confirm it. This CDR3 is built from 14 residues. The germline gives CDR1 GTSNPN, CDR2 SVGIG (reference sequence).

The chain recombines TRBV4-1 with TRBJ2-7; TCRdb designates TRBD1, a call that cannot be tested without DNA. The CDR3 is made up of 12 amino acids. Looked up from germline, CDR1 is MGHRA and CDR2 is YSYEKL. The CDR3: CASSLQGHEQYF.

The genes are TRBV7-2 and TRBJ2-1; TCRdb's D call of TRBD1 is untestable without DNA. The CDR3 has 16 residues. Germline V lookup: CDR1 SGHTA, CDR2 FQGNSA. The CDR3 spells CASSLVSGGQYNEQFF.

The rearrangement links TRBV28 to TRBJ2-1; TCRdb gives TRBD2 as the D gene, but with no DNA this cannot be confirmed. Germline CDR1 MDHEN, CDR2 SYDVKM. The CDR3 spans 16 residues. CDR3 region: CASSPTSGRLYNEQFF.

This chain links TRBV6-2 or TRBV6-3 with TRBJ1-1; with no DNA, the TCRdb D assignment of TRBD1 cannot be verified. The CDR3 is 12 residues long. CDR1 is MNHEY and CDR2 is SVGEGT in the germline V gene. The CDR3 loop is CASTNRGPEAFF.

Considering frequency, this clonotype is medium-sized. This chain uses TRBV15 with TRBJ1-1; TCRdb indicates TRBD1, and absent DNA this call remains unverified. Germline V CDR1 and CDR2: LNHNV, YYDKDF (reference sequence). The CDR3 is 15 residues long. The CDR3 loop reads CATSRAQGVNTEAFF.

The chain has TRBV2 and TRBJ1-2. CDR3 length: 15 residues. Germline-derived CDR1 and CDR2 are SNHLY and FYNNEI. CDR3: CASSEWARDNYGYTF.

The chain links TRBV4-1 to TRBJ1-3. Germline CDR1 reads MGHRA; CDR2 reads YSYEKL. The CDR3 is 15 residues long. The CDR3 is CASSQGRGSGNTIYF.

This chain uses TRBV5-5 with TRBJ2-1. Germline CDR1 reads SGHKS; CDR2 reads YYEKEE (reference sequence). The CDR3 sequence is 14 residues long. The CDR3 reads CASSLAGVVGEQFF.

Its frequency marks this clonotype as medium-sized. The gene calls are TRBV20-1 and TRBJ1-1; the TCRdb D gene call, TRBD1, has no DNA to confirm it. CDR3 length: 16 residues. CDR1 is DFQATT and CDR2 is SNEGSKA in the germline V gene (reference sequence). The CDR3 region is CSARDRLTGYNTEAFF.

This rearrangement joins TRBV6-5 to TRBJ2-2; the D gene TCRdb calls, TRBD2, cannot be checked with no DNA. Per the germline V gene, CDR1 is MNHEY and CDR2 is SVGAGI. This CDR3 is 17 amino acids long. The chain's CDR3 is CASSYSWAGENTGELFF.

V gene TRBV5-1 combines with J gene TRBJ2-7; TCRdb's D gene call, TRBD1, goes unchecked for lack of DNA. Germline V gene sequence: CDR1 SGHRS, CDR2 YFSETQ. The CDR3 is made up of 15 amino acids. CDR3 in amino acids: CASSLVDGTLYEQYF.

This clonotype is called large based on its frequency. The CDR3 loop is CASKEGVRPEQFF. V gene TRBV27 combines with J gene TRBJ2-1; TCRdb outputs TRBD1, but without DNA this stays unchecked. Germline values: CDR1 MNHEY, CDR2 SMNVEV (reference sequence). The CDR3 is 13 amino acids.

This chain uses TRBV5-1 with TRBJ2-1; TCRdb's D call of TRBD1 is untestable without DNA. This CDR3 has 14 amino acids. Germline lookup yields CDR1 SGHRS and CDR2 YFSETQ. The CDR3 loop is CASSLLTGGDEQFF.

This clonotype is called medium-sized (0.01 to 0.1%) based on its frequency. The V and J genes are TRBV29-1 and TRBJ2-1; there is no DNA to check the TCRdb D call of TRBD2. CDR3 length: 12 residues. Germline-derived CDR1 and CDR2 are SQVTM and ANQGSEA. The chain's CDR3 is CSVVTSEDEQFF.

The rearrangement uses TRBV7-2 and TRBJ1-1; TCRdb proposes TRBD1, but this gene call is untestable without DNA. CDR3 size: 14 residues. The V gene's germline CDR1 is SGHTA and CDR2 FQGNSA. CDR3 amino acids: CASSPLGGFTEAFF.

The chain uses TRBV4-3 and TRBJ2-7. Germline CDR1 and CDR2: LGHNA and YSLEER. There are 14 residues in the CDR3. Here the CDR3 reads CASSPGGRSYEQYF.

The chain combines TRBV4-1 with TRBJ2-3; absent DNA, TCRdb's TRBD1 call cannot be checked. The CDR3 contains 16 residues. Germline V gives CDR1 MGHRA, CDR2 YSYEKL. The chain's CDR3 is CASSQDVGQGWNTQYF.

V gene TRBV30 combines with J gene TRBJ2-1; the D call of TRBD2 rests on TCRdb alone, since no DNA is present to check it. CDR1 and CDR2 from the germline V gene are GTSNPN and SVGIG (reference sequence). The CDR3 has 14 amino acids. CDR3 amino acids: CAWNLAGGYNEQFF. The full variable domain, in which reference TRBV30 and TRBJ2-1 provide the parts outside the CDR3, is SQTIHQWPATLVQPVGSPLSLECTVEGTSNPNLYWYRQAAGRGLQLLFYSVGIGQISSEVPQNLSASRPQDRQFILSSKKLLLSDSGFYLCAWNLAGGYNEQFFGPGTRLTVL.

V usage is TRBV29-1 and J usage is TRBJ2-7; checking the TCRdb D call of TRBD1 is not possible without DNA. The CDR3 spans 15 residues. The germline gives CDR1 SQVTM, CDR2 ANQGSEA. This chain's CDR3 is CSVGGLWGTTYEQYF.

The V gene is TRBV11-2, the J gene TRBJ2-1; absent DNA, TCRdb's TRBD2 call cannot be checked. The CDR3 covers 15 residues. In germline, CDR1 is SGHAT, CDR2 FQNNGV. CDR3 region: CASSPGPGLAGVKFF.

This clonotype is deemed medium-sized by its frequency. The chain is built from TRBV4-1 and TRBJ2-7; TCRdb's assignment of TRBD1 cannot be checked, as there is no DNA. This CDR3 region has 14 residues. Germline V gives CDR1 MGHRA, CDR2 YSYEKL. CDR3 region: CASSTQTGDYEQYF.

The chain recombines TRBV27 with TRBJ2-3; absent DNA, TCRdb's TRBD1 call cannot be checked. Germline-derived CDR1 and CDR2 are MNHEY and SMNVEV (reference sequence). The CDR3 runs to 16 residues. CDR3 residues: CASSFATGGWTDTQYF.

The J gene is TRBJ2-3, the V gene TRBV5-1; the D call of TRBD2 rests on TCRdb alone, since no DNA is present to check it. This CDR3 region has 19 residues. Germline V gene lookup returns CDR1 SGHRS and CDR2 YFSETQ. CDR3: CASSFSTSGRASVTDTQYF.

Measured by frequency, this clonotype is medium-sized. The rearrangement joins TRBV7-8 to TRBJ2-5; TCRdb reports TRBD2, a call that lacks DNA to check it against. Germline V gives CDR1 SGHVS, CDR2 FQNEAQ. The length of the CDR3 is 15 residues. CDR3 sequence reads: CASSGTSGGVETQYF. Together with reference TRBV7-8 and TRBJ2-5, the CDR3 gives the full variable domain: GAGVSQSPRYKVAKRGQDVALRCDPISGHVSLFWYQQALGQGPEFLTYFQNEAQLDKSGLPSDRFFAERPEGSVSTLKIQRTQQEDSAVYLCASSGTSGGVETQYFGPGTRLLVL.